This TCR beta chain was sequenced in a study of shared clonotypes between healthy human individuals. Germline values: CDR1 SGDLS, CDR2 YYNGEE. Trimming took 5 bases from V and 4 from J; bases not matched to a gene: 4. The CDR3 has 14 amino acids. Only in-frame clones appear in the TCRdb table, and some are missing; sequencing was by immunoSEQ multiplex PCR. The sample shows more than 900,000 clones, around 78% of them seen only once. This clonotype was obtained from a young man in good health. Some clones in this sample may be carry-over from other donors' samples. The chain links TRBV9 to TRBJ2-3, with 10 positions matching TRBD1. What was sequenced was memory CD4+ T cells from PBMCs. Stated subset: CD45RA-negative fraction. The CDR3 region is CASRSDRGADTQYF. The CDR3 DNA is TGTGCCAGCAGGTCGGACAGGGGGGCAGATACGCAGTATTTT.